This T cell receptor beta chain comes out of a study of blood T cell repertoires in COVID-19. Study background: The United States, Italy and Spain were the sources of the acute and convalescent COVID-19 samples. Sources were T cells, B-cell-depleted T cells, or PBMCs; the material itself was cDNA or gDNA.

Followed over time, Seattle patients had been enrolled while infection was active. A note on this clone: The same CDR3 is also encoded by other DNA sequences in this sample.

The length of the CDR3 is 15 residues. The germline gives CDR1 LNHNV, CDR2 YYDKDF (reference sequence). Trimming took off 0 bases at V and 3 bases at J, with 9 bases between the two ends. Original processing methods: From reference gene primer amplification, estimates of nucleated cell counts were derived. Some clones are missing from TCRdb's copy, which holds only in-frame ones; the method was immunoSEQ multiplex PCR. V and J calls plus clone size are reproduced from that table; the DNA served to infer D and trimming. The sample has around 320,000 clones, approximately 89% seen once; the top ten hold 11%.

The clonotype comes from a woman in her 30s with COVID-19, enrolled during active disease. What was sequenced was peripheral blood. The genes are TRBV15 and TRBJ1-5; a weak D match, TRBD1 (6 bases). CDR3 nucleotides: TGTGCCACCAGCAGAGACGGACAGTCCAATCAGCCCCAGCATTTT. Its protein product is CATSRDGQSNQPQHF. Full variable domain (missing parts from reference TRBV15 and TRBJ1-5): DAMVIQNPRYQVTQFGKPVTLSCSQTLNHNVMYWYQQKSSQAPKLLFHYYDKDFNNEADTPDNFQSRRPNTSFCFLDIRSPGLGDTAMYLCATSRDGQSNQPQHFGDGTRLSIL.